This T cell receptor (beta chain) was recorded in a study of blood T cell repertoires in COVID-19. Germline assignment: CDR1 LGHNA and CDR2 YNFKEQ. The CDR3 is 15 residues long. V was cut by 0 bases and J by 8 bases, with 11 bases left in between. Profiled with immunoSEQ multiplex PCR; TCRdb holds only in-frame clones, not every one. The sample yields 130,000 to 150,000 clones, 85% to 90% seen once. This clonotype was sampled from a man aged 45-60 years who had recovered from COVID-19. Sequencing input: peripheral blood. This chain joins TRBV4-2 and TRBJ1-6; D uncertain. CDR3 coding DNA: TGTGCCAGCAGCCAAGACGGAGGCAGAGATTCACCCCTCCACTTT. Its translation: CASSQDGGRDSPLHF.